Reported below is one T cell receptor (beta chain). These data originate in a study of T cell changes during pregnancy in multiple sclerosis. The repertoire was sequenced with immunoSEQ multiplex PCR; TCRdb's copy has only in-frame clones and lacks some. The table records 45,000 to 75,000 clones, 80% to 95% of them present only once. Sequenced material: peripheral blood, taken in the first trimester of pregnancy. The sequence was collected from a female donor with multiple sclerosis, enrolled in a pregnancy study.

As DNA, the CDR3 is TGTGCCAGCAGGGACAGTAATAATTCACCCCTCCACTTT. Its translation: CASRDSNNSPLHF. V gene TRBV7-9 combines with J gene TRBJ1-6; D possibly corresponds to TRBD1 (6 bases). Per the germline V gene, CDR1 is SEHNR and CDR2 is FQNEAQ (reference sequence). Trimming took 6 bases from V and 5 from J, leaving 8 bases between them. The CDR3 is 13 amino acids. The full variable domain, with the rest looked up from reference TRBV7-9 and TRBJ1-6, is DTGVSQNPRHKITKRGQNVTFRCDPISEHNRLYWYRQTLGQGPEFLTYFQNEAQLEKSRLLSDRFSAERPKGSFSTLEIQRTEQGDSAMYLCASRDSNNSPLHFGNGTRLTVT.